At least ten counts were recorded for the clone carrying this T cell receptor (beta chain). What it recognizes is unknown. This record comes from a study of metastatic and nonmetastatic thyroid tumors. Study-wide background: It was across blood and tumor or nodule tissue from malignant and benign thyroid patients that repertoires were compared. Notes on the study in general: Reported TCR beta diversity, measured in blood and tumor, was significantly higher for malignant thyroid tumors than for benign nodules.

None of the patients had undergone any treatment ahead of thyroid surgery. The CDR3 sequence is 13 residues long. The germline CDR1 and CDR2 sequences are MDHEN and SYDVKM. V was pared by 6 bases and J by 5 bases, with 11 bases between. In the original workflow: For papillary thyroid cancer, a distant-metastasis classifier was constructed from CDR3 differences observed across clinicopathological groups. TCRdb re-called clones from the PCR reads using MiXCR. None of the V and J calls come from the authors' own analysis; TCRdb made them. Altogether 53,000 or so clones are present, 20% to 25% being singletons, with the ten largest covering roughly 3.7%.

The sample taken for sequencing was blood. This receptor was obtained from a female donor with papillary thyroid cancer or a benign thyroid nodule (not recorded which). Some clones in this sample may be carry-over from other donors' samples. J is TRBJ2-1 and V is TRBV28, with no clear D. The CDR3 spells CASSLSTNNEQFF. The CDR3 nucleotides are TGTGCCAGCAGCTTAAGTACGAACAATGAGCAGTTCTTC.